This TCR beta chain was found in a study of Ad26.COV2.S vaccination and SARS-CoV-2 variants. Study as a whole: Donor got 5x10^10 or 1x10^11 viral particles of Ad26.COV2.S.

The germline gives CDR1 SNHLY, CDR2 FYNNEI. The CDR3 loop spans 13 amino acids. The V gene lost 4 bases and the J gene lost 1 base, with 4 bases spanning the gap. As regards this clone: No antigen is known for it.

Overall study results and limits: Placebo recipients trailed vaccine recipients in spike-specific TCR breadth. The analyses of TCR breadth and depth may have understated the size of total T cell responses.

Treatment of the sample: roughly 20 received Ad26.COV2.S at low or high dose, single or two shots; roughly 5 received placebo; per-sample allocation not given. Vaccine and placebo recipients were sampled on day 63 after the first injection. Adults aged 18-55 years in Boston included the donor. TCRdb's copy holds only in-frame clones and misses some; the assay was immunoSEQ multiplex PCR. In the table there are some 340,000 clones, approximately 80% of which are singletons. The sample consisted of peripheral blood, taken in a trial of Ad26.COV2.S vaccine versus placebo. V usage is TRBV2 and J usage is TRBJ1-4, with D hard to call. This TCR was sampled from a person aged 18 to 65 who received the Ad26.COV2.S COVID-19 vaccine or a placebo. CDR3 nucleotide sequence: TGTGCCAGCAGTGGTGAAACTAATGAAAAACTGTTTTTT. Its protein product is CASSGETNEKLFF.